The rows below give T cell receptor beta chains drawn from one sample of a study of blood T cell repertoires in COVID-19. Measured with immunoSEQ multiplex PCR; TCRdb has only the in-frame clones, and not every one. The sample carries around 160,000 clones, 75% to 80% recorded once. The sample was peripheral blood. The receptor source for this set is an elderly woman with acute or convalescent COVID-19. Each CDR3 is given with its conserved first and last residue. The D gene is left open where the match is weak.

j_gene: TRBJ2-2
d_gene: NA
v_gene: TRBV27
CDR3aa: CASSLSPYANTGELFF

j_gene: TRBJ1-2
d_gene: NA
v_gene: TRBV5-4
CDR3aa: CASSTTDYYGYTF

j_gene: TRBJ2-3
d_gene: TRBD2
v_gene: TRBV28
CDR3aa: CASSTTGDGLAGVDTQYF

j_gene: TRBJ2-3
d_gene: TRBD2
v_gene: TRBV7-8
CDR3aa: CASSLMGGGSADTQYF

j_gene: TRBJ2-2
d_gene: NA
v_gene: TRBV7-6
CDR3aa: CASSLALGFGELFF

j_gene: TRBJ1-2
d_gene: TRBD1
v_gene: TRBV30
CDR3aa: CAWGQGDYGYTF

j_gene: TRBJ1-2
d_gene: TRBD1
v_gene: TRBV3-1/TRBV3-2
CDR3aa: CASRPQGQGAGYTF

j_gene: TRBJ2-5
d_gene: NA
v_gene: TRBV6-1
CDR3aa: CASSEAVVQETQYF

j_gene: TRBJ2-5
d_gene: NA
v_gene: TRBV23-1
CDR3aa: CASRTGRGQYF

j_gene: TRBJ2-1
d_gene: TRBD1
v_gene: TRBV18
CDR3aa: CASSPQQSTGGLYNEQFF

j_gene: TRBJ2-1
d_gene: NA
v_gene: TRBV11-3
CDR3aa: CASSRDTIEQFF

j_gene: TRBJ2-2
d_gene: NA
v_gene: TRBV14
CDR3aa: CASSLGINTGELFF

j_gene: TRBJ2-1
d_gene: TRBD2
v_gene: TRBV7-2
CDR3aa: CASSLGGTSGRDNEQFF

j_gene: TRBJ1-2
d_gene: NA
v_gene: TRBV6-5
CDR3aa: CASSYSLITGRYGYTF

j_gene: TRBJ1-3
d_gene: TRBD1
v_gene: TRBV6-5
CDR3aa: CASSYNRGSSGNTIYF

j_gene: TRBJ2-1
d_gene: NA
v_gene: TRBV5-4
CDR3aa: CASSRDSSSYNEQFF

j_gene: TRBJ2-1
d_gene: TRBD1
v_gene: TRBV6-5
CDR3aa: CASSFTGDNEQFF

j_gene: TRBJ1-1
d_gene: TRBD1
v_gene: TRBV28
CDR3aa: CASRTGAAEAFF

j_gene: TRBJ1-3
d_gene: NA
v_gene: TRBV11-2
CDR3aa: CASSLTSGTLNTIYF

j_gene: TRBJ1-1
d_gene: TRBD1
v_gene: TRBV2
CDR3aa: CASRGTGGGTEAFF

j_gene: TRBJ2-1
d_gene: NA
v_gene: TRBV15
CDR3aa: CATSRGQTLGEQFF

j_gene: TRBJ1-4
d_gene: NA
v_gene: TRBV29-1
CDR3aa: CSVDGGWEKLFF

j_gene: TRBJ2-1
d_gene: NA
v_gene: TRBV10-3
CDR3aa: CAITRLDDNEQFF

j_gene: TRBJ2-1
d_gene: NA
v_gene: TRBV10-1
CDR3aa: CASSEAGVNEQFF

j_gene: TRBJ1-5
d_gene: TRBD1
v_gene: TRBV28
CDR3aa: CASSFMTGGSNQPQHF

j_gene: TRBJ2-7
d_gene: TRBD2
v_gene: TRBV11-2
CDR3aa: CASSLGYSGTSGSYEQYF

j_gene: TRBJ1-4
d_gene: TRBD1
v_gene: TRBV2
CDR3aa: CASRSGGNRNEKLFF

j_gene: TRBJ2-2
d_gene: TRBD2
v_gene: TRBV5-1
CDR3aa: CASSLKVTGLGTGELFF

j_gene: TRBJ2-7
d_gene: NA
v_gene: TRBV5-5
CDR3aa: CASSVDRGYEQYF

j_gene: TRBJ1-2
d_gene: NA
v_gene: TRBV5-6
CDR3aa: CASSSDKVHGYTF

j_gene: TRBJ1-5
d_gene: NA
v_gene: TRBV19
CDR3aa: CASSIVRDTFNQPQHF

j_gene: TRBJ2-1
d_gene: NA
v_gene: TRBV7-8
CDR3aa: CASSLLVVGEQFF

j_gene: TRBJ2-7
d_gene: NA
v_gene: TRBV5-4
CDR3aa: CASSRTSSEQYF

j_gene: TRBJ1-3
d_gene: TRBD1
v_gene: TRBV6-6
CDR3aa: CASSRRTGAESGNTIYF

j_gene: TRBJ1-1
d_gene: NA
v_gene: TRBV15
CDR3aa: CATSTVGPDAFF

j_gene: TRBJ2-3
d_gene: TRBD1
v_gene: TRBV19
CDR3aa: CASSTNRGTQYF

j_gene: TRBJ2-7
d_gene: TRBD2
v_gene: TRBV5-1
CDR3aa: CASSLALAGAYEQYF

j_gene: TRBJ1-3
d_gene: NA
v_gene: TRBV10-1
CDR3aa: CASSGTVPGNTIYF

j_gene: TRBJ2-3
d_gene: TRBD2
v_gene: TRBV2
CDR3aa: CASSDYLGETSETDTQYF

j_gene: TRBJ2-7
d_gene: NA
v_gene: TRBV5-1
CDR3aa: CASSFTPNLRGPYEQYF